Listed below are T cell receptor beta chains from one sample, sequenced in a study of blood T cell repertoires in COVID-19. Repertoires were generated with immunoSEQ multiplex PCR, while TCRdb's copy carries only in-frame clones and drops some. The sample consists of over 600,000 clones, around 90% of them appearing once. Material: peripheral blood. The receptors come from a young woman with acute or convalescent COVID-19. Both conserved end residues are trimmed from each CDR3. The order of the fields is J gene, V gene, CDR3 protein.

>TRBJ2-7|TRBV7-9
ASSPGPFSELGRLDEQY
>TRBJ1-2|TRBV29-1
SIVQGARGYT
>TRBJ2-2|TRBV6-5
ASSYKLTGVTGELF
>TRBJ2-2|TRBV7-2
ASSLGSGGHTGELF
>TRBJ1-2|TRBV5-4
ASSSSTGDYGYT
>TRBJ2-3|TRBV24-1
ATSDYRGGTGDTDTQY
>TRBJ1-6|TRBV6-2/TRBV6-3
ASSYTSGQLSSYNSPLH
>TRBJ1-5|TRBV6-1
ASSELLTGQNQPQH
>TRBJ2-7|TRBV24-1
ATRPTMKPAQINYEQY
>TRBJ1-2|TRBV29-1
SVETGGNYGYT
>TRBJ1-1|TRBV5-8
ASSRQIRGTEAF
>TRBJ2-5|TRBV2
ASSAPAGLAGGQETQY
>TRBJ1-2|TRBV9
ASIKEESYGYT
>TRBJ1-1|TRBV9
ASGTSGTYTEAF
>TRBJ1-1|TRBV27
ASSLDGGENTEAF
>TRBJ1-2|TRBV27
ASSTAGTPGYT
>TRBJ1-2|TRBV18
ASSLPGTGRLGYT
>TRBJ2-6|TRBV18
ASSPPGTLSGANVLT
>TRBJ2-3|TRBV7-8
ASSNHELDTQY
>TRBJ1-2|TRBV19
ASSIVKRSYGYT
>TRBJ1-2|TRBV3-1/TRBV3-2
ASSSESGMGTDYGYT
>TRBJ1-2|TRBV4-3
ASSQASRGGAGDGYT
>TRBJ1-6|TRBV6-5
ASSLERTGYSPLH
>TRBJ1-1|TRBV10-3
AIRNDREVEAF
>TRBJ2-2|TRBV6-2/TRBV6-3
ASSYLGSGDHTGELF
>TRBJ2-7|TRBV5-5
ASSFGGTGIEQY
>TRBJ1-6|TRBV6-5
ASSYTGGSYNSPLH
>TRBJ2-6|TRBV9
ASSKDTGGFSGANVLT
>TRBJ1-6|TRBV9
ASSVGRGLGSPLH
>TRBJ1-4|TRBV7-9
ASSPDRGGVVKLF
>TRBJ1-2|TRBV9
ASSVDLTASGGYT
>TRBJ2-7|TRBV3-1/TRBV3-2
ASSQSNRATYEQY
>TRBJ1-2|TRBV11-1
ASSLGATGTYGYT
>TRBJ1-2|TRBV9
ASSVTGTTNYGYT
>TRBJ1-2|TRBV30
AWQKQGVHGYT
>TRBJ2-3|TRBV10-3
AISDLAGGETTDTQY
>TRBJ2-2|TRBV19
ASSILAGATGELF
>TRBJ1-2|TRBV18
ASSQGQGANYGYT
>TRBJ2-1|TRBV6-5
ASNTGGFGEQF
>TRBJ2-2|TRBV10-3
AIKRSSNPNTGELF
>TRBJ1-3|TRBV19
ASSSSGRNSGNTIY
>TRBJ1-3|TRBV30
AWSPSGGNTIY
>TRBJ2-7|TRBV10-1
ASRWTGDEQY
>TRBJ2-7|TRBV27
ASGPGGFGDEQY
>TRBJ1-1|TRBV14
ASSRFPQGATEAF
>TRBJ1-5|TRBV2
ASRPGHLSNQPQH
>TRBJ2-5|TRBV12-5
ASGLRNRGQGLETQY
>TRBJ1-1|TRBV7-2
ASSFTGAPEAF
>TRBJ1-2|TRBV3-1/TRBV3-2
ASSRGSSYGYT
>TRBJ1-1|TRBV25-1
ASSGPWGTGRTEAF
>TRBJ1-2|TRBV5-4
ASSLVPGYVSYGYT
>TRBJ1-1|TRBV7-9
ASSAASGTGRNTEAF
>TRBJ1-5|TRBV4-3
ASSQATGDQPQH
>TRBJ1-2|TRBV6-1
ASSEAGREYGYT
>TRBJ1-1|TRBV5-1
ASRSGTGGTEAF
>TRBJ2-3|TRBV3-1/TRBV3-2
ASSQMAYPFPGADTQY
>TRBJ2-7|TRBV6-5
ASKKDRPTYEQY
>TRBJ2-2|TRBV24-1
ATSDSGKQGAVDTGELF